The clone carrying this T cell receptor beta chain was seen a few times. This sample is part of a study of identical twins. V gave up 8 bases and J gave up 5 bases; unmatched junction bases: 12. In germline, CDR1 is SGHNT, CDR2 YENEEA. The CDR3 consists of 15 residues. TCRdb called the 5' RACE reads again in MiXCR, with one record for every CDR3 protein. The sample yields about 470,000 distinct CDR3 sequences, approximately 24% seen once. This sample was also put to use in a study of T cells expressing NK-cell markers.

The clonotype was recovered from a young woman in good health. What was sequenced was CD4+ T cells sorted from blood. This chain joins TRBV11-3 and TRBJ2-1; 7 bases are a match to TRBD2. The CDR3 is CASGTGVAGNNEQFF. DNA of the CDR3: TGTGCCAGCGGGACTGGGGTAGCGGGTAACAATGAGCAGTTCTTC.